Listed below are T cell receptor beta chains from one sample, sequenced in a study of blood T cell repertoires in COVID-19. Repertoires were generated with immunoSEQ multiplex PCR, while TCRdb's copy carries only in-frame clones and drops some. The sample has under 450,000 clones; more than 75% are singletons. Input material: PBMCs or T cells enriched from blood (not recorded which). These TCRs come from a man aged 30 to 45 who had recovered from COVID-19. Both conserved end residues are part of each CDR3. Some rows have no size entry. The others give once, few or many, or a class for an expanded clone.

v_call: TRBV30
j_call: TRBJ1-4
clone_size: NA
cdr3_aa: CAWSVSGQEYF

v_call: TRBV10-2
j_call: TRBJ2-7
clone_size: NA
cdr3_aa: CASSGTGYEQYF

v_call: TRBV12-5
j_call: TRBJ2-1
clone_size: NA
cdr3_aa: CASGLGLAASYNEQFF

v_call: TRBV13
j_call: TRBJ2-2
clone_size: NA
cdr3_aa: CASSAGHSYTGELFF

v_call: TRBV11-2
j_call: TRBJ2-1
clone_size: NA
cdr3_aa: CASSKDRNYNEQFF

v_call: TRBV10-3
j_call: TRBJ1-2
clone_size: NA
cdr3_aa: CAISESGRGAIGYTF

v_call: TRBV15
j_call: TRBJ1-5
clone_size: NA
cdr3_aa: CATSMGGLLNQPQHF

v_call: TRBV7-2
j_call: TRBJ1-1
clone_size: NA
cdr3_aa: CASSFVEDRVAEAFF

v_call: TRBV29-1
j_call: TRBJ1-1
clone_size: NA
cdr3_aa: CSAPLDSDMNPNTEAFF

v_call: TRBV6-5
j_call: TRBJ2-1
clone_size: NA
cdr3_aa: CASRGAGGSYNEQFF

v_call: TRBV5-4
j_call: TRBJ2-1
clone_size: NA
cdr3_aa: CASSLRRGGGSYNEQFF

v_call: TRBV5-4
j_call: TRBJ2-5
clone_size: once
cdr3_aa: CASSLPGLDQETQYF

v_call: TRBV5-1
j_call: TRBJ1-6
clone_size: NA
cdr3_aa: CASSLADVYNSPLHF

v_call: TRBV6-4
j_call: TRBJ1-5
clone_size: few
cdr3_aa: CASRRDRGYQPQHF

v_call: TRBV25-1
j_call: TRBJ1-2
clone_size: NA
cdr3_aa: CASLPGQGTYGYTF

v_call: TRBV5-8
j_call: TRBJ1-2
clone_size: NA
cdr3_aa: CASSLPDLTYGYTF

v_call: TRBV10-3
j_call: TRBJ2-2
clone_size: NA
cdr3_aa: CAISVVAGSTGELFF

v_call: TRBV7-6
j_call: TRBJ1-2
clone_size: NA
cdr3_aa: CASSFVAGDNLNYGYTF

v_call: TRBV10-3
j_call: TRBJ2-5
clone_size: NA
cdr3_aa: CAISELAETQYF

v_call: TRBV27
j_call: TRBJ1-5
clone_size: NA
cdr3_aa: CASSLIRGFNQPQHF

v_call: TRBV19
j_call: TRBJ1-5
clone_size: NA
cdr3_aa: CASSIRTGGQPQHF

v_call: TRBV5-1
j_call: TRBJ1-2
clone_size: NA
cdr3_aa: CASQDGDTYYGYTF

v_call: TRBV6-5
j_call: TRBJ1-6
clone_size: NA
cdr3_aa: CASSYQGVNSPLHF

v_call: TRBV7-2
j_call: TRBJ1-1
clone_size: NA
cdr3_aa: CASSLEQGRNTEAFF

v_call: TRBV10-3
j_call: TRBJ1-3
clone_size: NA
cdr3_aa: CAISDSGIDGNTIYF

v_call: TRBV9
j_call: TRBJ1-3
clone_size: once
cdr3_aa: CASSVVGGAGNTIYF

v_call: TRBV23-1
j_call: TRBJ2-3
clone_size: few
cdr3_aa: CASSRYSGRHTDTQYF

v_call: TRBV6-5
j_call: TRBJ1-5
clone_size: NA
cdr3_aa: CASSWGGNQPQHF

v_call: TRBV19
j_call: TRBJ2-5
clone_size: NA
cdr3_aa: CASSMGTGVGETQYF

v_call: TRBV5-4
j_call: TRBJ2-3
clone_size: NA
cdr3_aa: CASSLRQGVSTDTQYF

v_call: TRBV2
j_call: TRBJ1-4
clone_size: NA
cdr3_aa: CASSPRSTNEKLFF

v_call: TRBV5-1
j_call: TRBJ2-5
clone_size: NA
cdr3_aa: CASSLGYDRAQETQYF

v_call: TRBV20-1
j_call: TRBJ1-1
clone_size: NA
cdr3_aa: CSVKTETEAFF

v_call: TRBV18
j_call: TRBJ1-2
clone_size: few
cdr3_aa: CASSPVFQVLNYGYTF

v_call: TRBV6-5
j_call: TRBJ1-1
clone_size: NA
cdr3_aa: CASSYSTDTGTSEAFF

v_call: TRBV5-1
j_call: TRBJ2-2
clone_size: NA
cdr3_aa: CASSSEGASGELFF

v_call: TRBV18
j_call: TRBJ1-4
clone_size: NA
cdr3_aa: CASSPPLDRGRRNEKLFF

v_call: TRBV6-2/TRBV6-3
j_call: TRBJ2-2
clone_size: once
cdr3_aa: CASSLPPAGELFF

v_call: TRBV12-3/TRBV12-4
j_call: TRBJ1-2
clone_size: once
cdr3_aa: CASSLNRDGYTF

v_call: TRBV29-1
j_call: TRBJ1-1
clone_size: NA
cdr3_aa: CRTGQTESEAFF

v_call: TRBV9
j_call: TRBJ1-1
clone_size: NA
cdr3_aa: CASSGQAEAFF

v_call: TRBV9
j_call: TRBJ2-1
clone_size: NA
cdr3_aa: CASSVAGQRGAFNEQFF

v_call: TRBV19
j_call: TRBJ1-2
clone_size: NA
cdr3_aa: CASRGRIVSYTF

v_call: TRBV6-6
j_call: TRBJ2-3
clone_size: NA
cdr3_aa: CASHAAGTDTQYF

v_call: TRBV29-1
j_call: TRBJ2-2
clone_size: NA
cdr3_aa: CSAKGRGGANTGELFF

v_call: TRBV11-2
j_call: TRBJ1-2
clone_size: few
cdr3_aa: CASSLEPGGAGGYTF

v_call: TRBV4-3
j_call: TRBJ2-1
clone_size: once
cdr3_aa: CASARFSSYNEQFF

v_call: TRBV5-1
j_call: TRBJ1-1
clone_size: NA
cdr3_aa: CASSPGTGNGYTEAFF

v_call: TRBV30
j_call: TRBJ1-1
clone_size: NA
cdr3_aa: CAWKAFDRANTEAFF

v_call: TRBV6-1
j_call: TRBJ1-5
clone_size: NA
cdr3_aa: CASSEVIPSNQPQHF

v_call: TRBV9
j_call: TRBJ1-1
clone_size: NA
cdr3_aa: CASTGGGNSDTEAFF

v_call: TRBV7-9
j_call: TRBJ1-1
clone_size: NA
cdr3_aa: CASSLEGTGGRRKAFF

v_call: TRBV29-1
j_call: TRBJ1-5
clone_size: few
cdr3_aa: CSVATGTALGQPQHF

v_call: TRBV11-2
j_call: TRBJ2-6
clone_size: once
cdr3_aa: CASSLATNTGAGANVLTF

v_call: TRBV9
j_call: TRBJ1-2
clone_size: NA
cdr3_aa: CASSARTTYGYTF

v_call: TRBV27
j_call: TRBJ1-4
clone_size: once
cdr3_aa: CASSFRKGQGGEKLFF

v_call: TRBV7-9
j_call: TRBJ1-1
clone_size: NA
cdr3_aa: CASSTRDRGLIGEAFF

v_call: TRBV30
j_call: TRBJ1-2
clone_size: NA
cdr3_aa: CAWSGDRANYGYTF

v_call: TRBV10-3
j_call: TRBJ2-5
clone_size: NA
cdr3_aa: CATQPDSAPETQYF